This TCR beta chain is from a study of T cell responses to AZD1222 COVID-19 vaccine. In the study overall: The study pooled second doses at about 4 or about 12 weeks.

Study outcomes and limitations: Spike was spanned by vaccine-associated CD4 TCRs, with dominance at 160-218 and 743-854. There were mostly white British donors and more females than males, and clonal diversity was possibly underestimated.

CDR1 and CDR2 (germline): LGHDT, YNNKEL (reference sequence). The CDR3 covers 16 residues. V was trimmed by 2 bases and J by 8 bases, leaving 21 bases between them. Note on this clone: Its matching antigen is unknown.

Libraries were prepared by immunoSEQ multiplex PCR; TCRdb keeps only in-frame clonotypes and omits some of them. In the table there are some 97,000 clones, around nine tenths of which are singletons. The J gene is TRBJ1-2, the V gene TRBV3-1 (or the pseudogene TRBV3-2), with a weak D call TRBD1 (6 bases). The sequence came from an adult in good health. The sample consisted of peripheral blood, taken on day 0 of AZD1222 vaccination. CDR3: CASSQMLSGGAGGYTF. The CDR3 nucleotides are TGTGCCAGCAGCCAAATGTTGTCCGGGGGCGCGGGGGGCTACACCTTC.